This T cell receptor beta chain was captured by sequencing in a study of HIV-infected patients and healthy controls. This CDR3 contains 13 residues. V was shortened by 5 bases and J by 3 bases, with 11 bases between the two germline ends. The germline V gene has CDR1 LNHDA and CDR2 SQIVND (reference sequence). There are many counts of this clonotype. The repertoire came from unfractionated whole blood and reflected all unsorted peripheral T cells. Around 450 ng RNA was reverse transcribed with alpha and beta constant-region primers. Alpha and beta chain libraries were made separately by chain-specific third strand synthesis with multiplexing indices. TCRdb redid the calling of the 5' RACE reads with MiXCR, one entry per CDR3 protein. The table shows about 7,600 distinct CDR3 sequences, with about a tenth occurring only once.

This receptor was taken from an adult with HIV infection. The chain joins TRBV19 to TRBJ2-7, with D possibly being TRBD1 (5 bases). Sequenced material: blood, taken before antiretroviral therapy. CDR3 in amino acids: CASSAARGYEQYF. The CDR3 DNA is TGTGCCAGTAGTGCTGCTAGGGGCTACGAGCAGTACTTC.